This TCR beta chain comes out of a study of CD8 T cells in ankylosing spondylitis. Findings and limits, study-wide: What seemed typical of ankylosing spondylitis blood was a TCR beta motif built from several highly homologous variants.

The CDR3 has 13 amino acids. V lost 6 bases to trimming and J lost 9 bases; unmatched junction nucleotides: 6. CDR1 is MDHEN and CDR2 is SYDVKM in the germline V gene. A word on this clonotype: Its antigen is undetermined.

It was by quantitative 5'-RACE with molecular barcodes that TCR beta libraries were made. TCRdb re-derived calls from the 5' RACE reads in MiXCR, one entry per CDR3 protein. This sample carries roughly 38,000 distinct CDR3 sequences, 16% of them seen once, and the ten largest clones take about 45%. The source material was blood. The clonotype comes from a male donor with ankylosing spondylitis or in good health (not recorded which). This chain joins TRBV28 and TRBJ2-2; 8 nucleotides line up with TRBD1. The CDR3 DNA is TGTGCCAGCAGGGAACAGGGGGACAGGGAGCTGTTTTTT. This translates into CASREQGDRELFF.